This TCR beta chain was identified during a study of T cell repertoires and HLA-DP antigens. General observations from the study: A non-physiological HeLa system presented antigen to total CD4+ responders.

Concerning this clone itself: Its target is not known.

Repertoires were generated with immunoSEQ multiplex PCR, while TCRdb's copy carries only in-frame clones and drops some. The sample holds about 89,000 clones, around nine tenths seen once. The V gene lost 0 bases and the J gene lost 2 bases, with 7 bases spanning the gap. The germline CDR1 and CDR2 sequences are SGHKS and YYEKEE (reference sequence). The CDR3 totals 14 residues. Average purity of the negatively selected CD4+ T cells was roughly 98%. The chain employs TRBV5-5 and TRBJ2-3; D ambiguous. Sequencing was performed on CD4+ T cells from PBMCs. The sequence was collected from a man over 45 in good health and CMV-seronegative. In nucleotides, the CDR3 is TGTGCCAGCAGCTTGGTGCCGACCACAGATACGCAGTATTTT. Amino acid sequence: CASSLVPTTDTQYF.